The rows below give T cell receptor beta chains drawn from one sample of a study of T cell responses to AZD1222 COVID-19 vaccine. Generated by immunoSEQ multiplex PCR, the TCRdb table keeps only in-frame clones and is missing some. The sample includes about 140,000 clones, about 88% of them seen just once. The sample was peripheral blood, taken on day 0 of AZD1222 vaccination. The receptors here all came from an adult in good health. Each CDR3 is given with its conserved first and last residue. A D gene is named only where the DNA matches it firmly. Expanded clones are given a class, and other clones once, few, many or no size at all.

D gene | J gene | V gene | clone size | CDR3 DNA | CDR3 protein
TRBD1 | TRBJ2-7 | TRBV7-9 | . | TGTGCCAGCAGCTTGGACCTACAGGGGATGTACGAGCAGTACTTC | CASSLDLQGMYEQYF
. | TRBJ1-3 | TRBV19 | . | TGTGCCAGTAGTACCTCACCGAACACCATATATTTT | CASSTSPNTIYF
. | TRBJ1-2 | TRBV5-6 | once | TGTGCCAGCAGCTTAGGGACCCAAGGGGACTATGGCTACACCTTC | CASSLGTQGDYGYTF
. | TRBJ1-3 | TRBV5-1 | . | TGCGCCAGCAGCTTGACACAGTTCTCTGGAAACACCATATATTTT | CASSLTQFSGNTIYF
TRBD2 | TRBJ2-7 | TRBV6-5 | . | TGTGCCAGCAGGAAGCGGGGGGACTCTAACTACGAGCAGTACTTC | CASRKRGDSNYEQYF
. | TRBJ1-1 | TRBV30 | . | TGTGCCTGGACAGGGTCAAGAACCTTTGTGATGAACACTGAAGCTTTCTTT | CAWTGSRTFVMNTEAFF
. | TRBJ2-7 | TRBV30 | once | TGTGCCTGGAGTTCAGCTTACGAGCAGTACTTC | CAWSSAYEQYF
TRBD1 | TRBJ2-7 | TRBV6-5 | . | TGTGCCAGCAGTTCCCCCGAAGGGACAGGGATAAACGAGCAGTACTTC | CASSSPEGTGINEQYF
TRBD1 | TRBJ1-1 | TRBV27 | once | TGTGCCAGCAGTACCTATTCCAGGACAGGCGAAAGAGGCATGAACACTGAAGCTTTCTTT | CASSTYSRTGERGMNTEAFF
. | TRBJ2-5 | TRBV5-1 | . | TGCGCCAGCAGCAAGGGACCCGAAGAGACCCAGTACTTC | CASSKGPEETQYF
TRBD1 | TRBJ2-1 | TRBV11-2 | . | TGTGCCAGCAGCTCAACGGGACAGGGGACCAATGAGCAGTTCTTC | CASSSTGQGTNEQFF
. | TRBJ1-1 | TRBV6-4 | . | TGTGCCAGCAGTGACTCGATGAGCACTGAAGCTTTCTTT | CASSDSMSTEAFF
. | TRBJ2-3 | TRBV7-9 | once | TGTGCGTCTGCGTTGGGTGGCACAGATACGCAGTATTTT | CASALGGTDTQYF
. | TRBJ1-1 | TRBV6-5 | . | TGTGCCAGCAATTCAGGACACGTGAACACTGAAGCTTTCTTT | CASNSGHVNTEAFF
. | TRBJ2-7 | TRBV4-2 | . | TGTGCCAGCAGCCAAGGACTAGAGCTGAGTGAGCAGTACTTC | CASSQGLELSEQYF
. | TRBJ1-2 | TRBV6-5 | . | TGTGCCAGCAGTTACCTGGACACCCTCTATGGCTACACCTTC | CASSYLDTLYGYTF
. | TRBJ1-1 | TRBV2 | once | TGTGCCAGCAGTGACCGGACAGCCTTTGAAGCTTTCTTT | CASSDRTAFEAFF
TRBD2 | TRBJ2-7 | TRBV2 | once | TGTGCCAGCAGTGAAATCCTAGCGGGATTGGGCGAGCAGTACTTC | CASSEILAGLGEQYF
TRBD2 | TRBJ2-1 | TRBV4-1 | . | TGCGCCAGCAGCCCCCCTAGCGGCTCCTACAATGAGCAGTTCTTC | CASSPPSGSYNEQFF
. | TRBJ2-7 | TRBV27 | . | TGTGCCAGCGAAAGGGGGGGTGGGCACGAGCAGTACTTC | CASERGGGHEQYF
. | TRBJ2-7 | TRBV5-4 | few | TGTGCCAGCAGCCTCCCGTTCGGGTCGCGGAACGGCGAGCAGTACTTC | CASSLPFGSRNGEQYF
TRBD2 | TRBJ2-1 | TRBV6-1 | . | TGTGCCAGCAGTGAATTGGCCAGCGGGAATTGGGATGAGCAGTTCTTC | CASSELASGNWDEQFF
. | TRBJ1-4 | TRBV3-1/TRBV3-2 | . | TGTGCCAGCACCCCGAGGCAGGGACAAGAAAAACTGTTTTTT | CASTPRQGQEKLFF
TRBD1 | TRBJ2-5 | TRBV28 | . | TGTGCCAGCCACTTAGGGGGCACCGCAGGGACCCAGTACTTC | CASHLGGTAGTQYF
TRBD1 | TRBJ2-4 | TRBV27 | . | TGTGCCAGCAGTTCCTCGTATCAGGGGGACATTCAGTACTTC | CASSSSYQGDIQYF
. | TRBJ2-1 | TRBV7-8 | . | TGTGCCAGCAGCCGCGGAAGGGGGGAAACCTACAATGAGCAGTTCTTC | CASSRGRGETYNEQFF
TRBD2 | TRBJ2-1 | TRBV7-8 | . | TGTGCCAGCAGCTTAGATCGTAGCGGGAGACTCAATGAGCAGTTCTTC | CASSLDRSGRLNEQFF
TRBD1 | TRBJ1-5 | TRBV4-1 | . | TGCGCCAGCAGCCGAGGGACAGGGGGTTATCAGCCCCAGCATTTT | CASSRGTGGYQPQHF
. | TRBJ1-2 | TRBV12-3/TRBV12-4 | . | TGTGCCAGCAGTTCTCGTGGGGGGGGCTACACCTTC | CASSSRGGGYTF
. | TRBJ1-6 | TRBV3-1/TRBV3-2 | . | TGTGCCAGCAGCCAAGACAGGGAAATTTCACCCCTCCACTTT | CASSQDREISPLHF
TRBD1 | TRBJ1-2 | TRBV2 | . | TGTGCCAGCAGTGACACACAGGGGGCCTATGGCTACACCTTC | CASSDTQGAYGYTF
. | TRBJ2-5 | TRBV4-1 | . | TGCGCCAGCAGCCGTTACTTGAGGCCAGGTCAAGAGACCCAGTACTTC | CASSRYLRPGQETQYF
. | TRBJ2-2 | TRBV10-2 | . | TGCGCCAGCAGTGAGTCACATATCACCGGGGAGCTGTTTTTT | CASSESHITGELFF
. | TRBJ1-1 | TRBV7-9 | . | TGTGCCAGCAGCTTGTCGGAGGTGACTGAAGCTTTCTTT | CASSLSEVTEAFF
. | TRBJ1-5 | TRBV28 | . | TGTGCCAGCAGTTTAGCTAGCCTCTCTAATCAGCCCCAGCATTTT | CASSLASLSNQPQHF
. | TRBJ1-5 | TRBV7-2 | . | TGTGCCAGCAGCCAGGGCGGTAGCAATCAGCCCCAGCATTTT | CASSQGGSNQPQHF
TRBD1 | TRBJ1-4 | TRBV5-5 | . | TGTGCCAGCAGCTGGGCCGGGGACAGGGGGAATGAAAAACTGTTTTTT | CASSWAGDRGNEKLFF
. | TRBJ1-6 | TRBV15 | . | TGTGCCACCAGCAGAGTACCCGACAGGAGCTCCTATAATTCACCCCTCCACTTT | CATSRVPDRSSYNSPLHF
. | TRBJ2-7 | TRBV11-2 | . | TGTGCCAGCAGCTTGACTAAAACCTACGAGCAGTACTTC | CASSLTKTYEQYF
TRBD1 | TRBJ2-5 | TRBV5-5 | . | TGTGCCAGCAGCTCGAGGGACAGAAGAGAGACCCAGTACTTC | CASSSRDRRETQYF
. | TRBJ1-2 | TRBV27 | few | TGTGCCAGCAGTTTATCCAGGCTGGGCTACTATGGCTACACCTTC | CASSLSRLGYYGYTF
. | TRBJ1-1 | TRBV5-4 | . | TGTGCCAGCAGCTTAGGGCAGGGGCACACTGAAGCTTTCTTT | CASSLGQGHTEAFF
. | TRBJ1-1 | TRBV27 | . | TGTGCCAGCAGTTTGGGAGGGGGAACTGAAGCTTTCTTT | CASSLGGGTEAFF
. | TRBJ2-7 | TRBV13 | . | TGTGCCAGCAGCTCCCGACCCTACGAGCAGTACTTC | CASSSRPYEQYF
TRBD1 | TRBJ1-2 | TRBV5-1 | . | TGCGCCAGCAGTTCCCGGGACAGGGGGCAACCTGGCTACACCTTC | CASSSRDRGQPGYTF
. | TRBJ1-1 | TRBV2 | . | TGTGCCACCGGGACCCGAGACCCTGAAGCTTTCTTT | CATGTRDPEAFF
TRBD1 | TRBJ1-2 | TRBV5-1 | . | TGCGCCAGCAGCCGGGACAGGGAGGGCTACACCTTC | CASSRDREGYTF
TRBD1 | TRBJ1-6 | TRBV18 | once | TGTGCCAGCTCACCCACCCCTGGGACAGGGAATTCACCCCTCCACTTT | CASSPTPGTGNSPLHF
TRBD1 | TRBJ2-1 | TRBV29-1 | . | TGCAGCGGATGGACAGGGACCTACAATGAGCAGTTCTTC | CSGWTGTYNEQFF
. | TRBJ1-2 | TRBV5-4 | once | TGTGCCAGCACCGTGTCACTGGGCCGGGACTATGGCTACACCTTC | CASTVSLGRDYGYTF
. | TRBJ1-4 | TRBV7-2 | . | TGTGCCAGCAGCTTCAGACAGGACCCCGACGAAAAACTGTTTTTT | CASSFRQDPDEKLFF
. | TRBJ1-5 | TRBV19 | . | TGTGCCAGTAGTATGAGGGATAGCAATCAGCCCCAGCATTTT | CASSMRDSNQPQHF
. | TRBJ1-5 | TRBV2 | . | TGTGCCAGCAGCGATACAGGGAATAGCAATCAGCCCCAGCATTTT | CASSDTGNSNQPQHF